This T cell receptor beta chain was sequenced during a study of shared clonotypes between healthy human individuals. Sequenced by immunoSEQ multiplex PCR; TCRdb stores in-frame clones only, minus some. This sample carries some 740,000 clones, 80% to 95% of them seen once, and the ten largest clones take 24%. The naive CD8 fraction comprised CD45RO-negative cells positively selected for CCR7 and excluded terminally differentiated effector memory CD45RA+ cells. Germline values: CDR1 MNHEY, CDR2 SMNVEV (reference sequence). J was trimmed by 5 bases and V by 2 bases; bases with no gene match: 2. The CDR3 runs 13 residues.

V usage is TRBV27 and J usage is TRBJ2-7; 8 bases match TRBD1. Sequences were obtained from naive CD8+ T cells sorted from blood. The sequence was obtained from a man younger than 40 in good health. CDR3 loop: CASSLQGANEQYF. The CDR3 region has the DNA TGTGCCAGCAGTTTACAGGGGGCCAACGAGCAGTACTTC.